The clone carrying this T cell receptor (beta chain) has a count of ten or more. Antigen unknown. This entry belongs to a study of CD8+CD57+ T cells in acquired aplastic anemia. At the level of the study: Sorted cells (CD4+ and CD8+) yielded DNA amounts that averaged around 3.5 ug. The study, taken as a whole, reports: Patients and controls shared 25 to 30 CD8+ CDR3 sequences, which appeared highly expressed in patients and within their immunodominant clones. Patients and controls were not found to differ significantly in CD8+ Simpson's diversity.

V gave up 5 bases and J gave up 5 bases, with 17 bases separating them. This CDR3 region has 15 residues. CDR1 SGHTA and CDR2 FQGTGA come from the germline V gene. Genomic DNA constituted the template upon which TCR beta VDJ and CDR3 profiling was performed. MiXCR was run by TCRdb on the reads, yielding one entry per CDR3 protein. This table holds some 180,000 distinct CDR3 sequences, about 50% found once. Selection for sequencing was limited to patients who had shown CD8+CD57+ cell expansion by flow cytometry. The J gene is TRBJ2-3, the V gene TRBV7-3; D may be TRBD1 or TRBD2 (6 bases each). This receptor was obtained from a human donor with aplastic anemia. The sequencing sample was made of sorted CD4+, CD8+, or CD8+CD57+ T cells (not recorded which) from PBMCs. In DNA form, the CDR3 reads TGTGCCAGCAGCACTTCTTGGGGGGCAGGAGATACGCAGTATTTT. As protein: CASSTSWGAGDTQYF. Variable domain in full (rest from reference TRBV7-3 and TRBJ2-3): GAGVSQTPSNKVTEKGKYVELRCDPISGHTALYWYRQSLGQGPEFLIYFQGTGAADDSGLPNDRFFAVRPEGSVSTLKIQRTERGDSAVYLCASSTSWGAGDTQYFGPGTRLTVL.